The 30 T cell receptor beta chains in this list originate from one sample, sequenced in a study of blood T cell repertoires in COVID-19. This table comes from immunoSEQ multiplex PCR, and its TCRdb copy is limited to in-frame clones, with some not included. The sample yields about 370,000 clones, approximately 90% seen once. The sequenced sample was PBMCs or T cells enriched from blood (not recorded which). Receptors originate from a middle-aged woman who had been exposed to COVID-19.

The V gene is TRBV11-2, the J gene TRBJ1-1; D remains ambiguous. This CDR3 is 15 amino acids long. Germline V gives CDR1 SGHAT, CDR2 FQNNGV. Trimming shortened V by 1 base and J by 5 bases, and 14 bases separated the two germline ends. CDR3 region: CASSLVSLAATEAFF. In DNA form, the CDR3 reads TGTGCCAGCAGCTTAGTGTCCCTAGCCGCGACTGAAGCTTTCTTT.

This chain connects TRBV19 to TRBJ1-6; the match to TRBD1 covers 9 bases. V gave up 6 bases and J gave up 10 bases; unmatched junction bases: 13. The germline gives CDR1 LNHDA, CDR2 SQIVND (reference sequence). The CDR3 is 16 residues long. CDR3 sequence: CASSPMDRGVRSPLHF. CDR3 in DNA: TGTGCCAGTAGCCCCATGGACAGGGGTGTTCGGTCACCCCTCCACTTT.

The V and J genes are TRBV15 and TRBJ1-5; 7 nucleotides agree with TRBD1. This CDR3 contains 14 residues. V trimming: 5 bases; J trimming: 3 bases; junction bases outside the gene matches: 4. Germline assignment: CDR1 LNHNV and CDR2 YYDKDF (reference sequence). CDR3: CATSQDRINQPQHF. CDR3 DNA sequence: TGTGCCACCAGCCAGGACAGGATCAATCAGCCCCAGCATTTT.

CDR3 DNA sequence: TGTGCCAGCAGCTCCTCCCGGGAGGCGGGTTCACCCCTCCACTTT. It codes for CASSSSREAGSPLHF. The J gene is TRBJ1-6, the V gene TRBV9; D unresolved. V was clipped by 4 bases and J by 9 bases, with 17 bases between them. The CDR3 is made up of 15 amino acids. The V gene's germline CDR1 is SGDLS and CDR2 YYNGEE.

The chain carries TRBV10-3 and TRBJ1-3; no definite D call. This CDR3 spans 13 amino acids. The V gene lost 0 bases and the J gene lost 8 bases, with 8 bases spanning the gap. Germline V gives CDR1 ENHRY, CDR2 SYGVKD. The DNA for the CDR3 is TGTGCCATCAGTGAGTCCGAGGTAGACACCATATATTTT. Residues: CAISESEVDTIYF.

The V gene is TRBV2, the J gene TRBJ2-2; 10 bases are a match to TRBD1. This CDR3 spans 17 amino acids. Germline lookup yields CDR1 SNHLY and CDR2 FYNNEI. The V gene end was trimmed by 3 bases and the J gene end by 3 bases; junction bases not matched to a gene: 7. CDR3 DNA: TGTGCCAGCAGTGACTTCTTCGGACAGGGGGACACCGGGGAGCTGTTTTTT. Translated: CASSDFFGQGDTGELFF.

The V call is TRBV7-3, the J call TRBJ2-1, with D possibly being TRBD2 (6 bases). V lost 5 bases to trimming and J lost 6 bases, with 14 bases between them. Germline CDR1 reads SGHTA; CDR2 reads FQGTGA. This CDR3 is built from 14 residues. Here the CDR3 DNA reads TGTGCCAGCAGCCCCCCCGGGAGTATCAATGAGCAGTTCTTC. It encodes CASSPPGSINEQFF.

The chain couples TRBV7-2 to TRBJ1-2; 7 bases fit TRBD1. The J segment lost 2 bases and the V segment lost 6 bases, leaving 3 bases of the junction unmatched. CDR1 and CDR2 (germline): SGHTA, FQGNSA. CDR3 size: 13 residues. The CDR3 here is CASRPGGNYGYTF. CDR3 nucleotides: TGTGCCAGCAGGCCAGGGGGGAACTATGGCTACACCTTC.

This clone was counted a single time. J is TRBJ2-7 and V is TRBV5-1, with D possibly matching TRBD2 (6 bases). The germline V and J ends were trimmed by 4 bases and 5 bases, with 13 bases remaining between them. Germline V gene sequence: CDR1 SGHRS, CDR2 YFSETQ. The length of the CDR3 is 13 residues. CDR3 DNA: TGCGCCAGCAGCCGCGAGGGGAGGAACGAGCAGTACTTC. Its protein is CASSREGRNEQYF.

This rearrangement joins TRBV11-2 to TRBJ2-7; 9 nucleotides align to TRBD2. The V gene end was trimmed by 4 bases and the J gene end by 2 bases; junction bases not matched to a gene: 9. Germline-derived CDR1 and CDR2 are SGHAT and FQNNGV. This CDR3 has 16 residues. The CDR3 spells CASSSGIAGAAYEQYF. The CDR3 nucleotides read TGTGCCAGCAGCTCGGGGATAGCGGGGGCCGCCTACGAGCAGTACTTC.

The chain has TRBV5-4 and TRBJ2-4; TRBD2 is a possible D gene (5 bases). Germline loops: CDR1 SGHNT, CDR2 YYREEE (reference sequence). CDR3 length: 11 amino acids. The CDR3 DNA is TGTGCGCGAGGGCTCAAAAACATTCAGTACTTC. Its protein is CARGLKNIQYF.

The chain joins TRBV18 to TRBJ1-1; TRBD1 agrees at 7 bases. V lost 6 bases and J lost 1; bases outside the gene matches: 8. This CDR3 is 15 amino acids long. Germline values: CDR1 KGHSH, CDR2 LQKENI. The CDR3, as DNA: TGTGCCAGCTCGCGAACAGGGGACCAGAACACTGAAGCTTTCTTT. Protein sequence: CASSRTGDQNTEAFF.

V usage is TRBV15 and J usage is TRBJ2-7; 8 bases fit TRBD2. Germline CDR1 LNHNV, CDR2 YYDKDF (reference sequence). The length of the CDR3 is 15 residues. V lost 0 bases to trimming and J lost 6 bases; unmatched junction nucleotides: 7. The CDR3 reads CATSREEAGAREQYF. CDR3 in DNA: TGTGCCACCAGCAGAGAGGAAGCGGGAGCCCGCGAGCAGTACTTC.

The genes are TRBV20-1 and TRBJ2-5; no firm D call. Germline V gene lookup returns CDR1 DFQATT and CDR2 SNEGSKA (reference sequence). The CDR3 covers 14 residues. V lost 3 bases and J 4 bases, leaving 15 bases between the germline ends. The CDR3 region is CSASSPMVRETQYF. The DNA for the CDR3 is TGCAGTGCTAGTTCCCCCATGGTGAGAGAGACCCAGTACTTC.

CDR3 protein: CASSQGQGRYEQYF. CDR3 nucleotide sequence: TGTGCCAGCAGCCAAGGACAGGGAAGGTACGAGCAGTACTTC. The chain combines TRBV5-4 with TRBJ2-7, with TRBD1 matching 8 bases. The CDR3 has 14 residues. CDR1 is SGHNT, CDR2 YYREEE, per germline (reference sequence). With 4 bases clipped from V and 4 bases from J, the junction kept 7 bases outside the gene matches.

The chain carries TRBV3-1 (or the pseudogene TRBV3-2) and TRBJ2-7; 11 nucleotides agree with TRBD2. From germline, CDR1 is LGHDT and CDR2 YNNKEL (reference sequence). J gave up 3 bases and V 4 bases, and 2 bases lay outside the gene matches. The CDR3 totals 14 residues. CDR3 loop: CASSRSGRGYEQYF. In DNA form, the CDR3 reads TGTGCCAGCAGCCGTAGCGGGAGGGGCTACGAGCAGTACTTC.

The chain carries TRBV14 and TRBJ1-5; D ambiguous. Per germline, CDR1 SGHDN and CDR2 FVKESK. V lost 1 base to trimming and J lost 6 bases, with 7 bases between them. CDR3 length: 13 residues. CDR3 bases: TGTGCCAGCAGCCAAGTAAGCGGTCAGCCCCAGCATTTT. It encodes CASSQVSGQPQHF.

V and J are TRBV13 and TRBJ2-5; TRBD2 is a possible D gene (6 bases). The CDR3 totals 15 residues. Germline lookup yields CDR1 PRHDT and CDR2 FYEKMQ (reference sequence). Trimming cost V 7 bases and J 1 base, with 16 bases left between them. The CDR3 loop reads CASTIGRQSQETQYF. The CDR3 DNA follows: TGTGCCAGCACAATCGGGAGACAGTCCCAAGAGACCCAGTACTTC.

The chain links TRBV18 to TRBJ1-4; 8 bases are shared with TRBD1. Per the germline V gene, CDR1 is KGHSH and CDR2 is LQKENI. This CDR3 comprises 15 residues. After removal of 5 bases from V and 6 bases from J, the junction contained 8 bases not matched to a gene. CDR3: CASSRRQGTDEKLFF. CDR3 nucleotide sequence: TGTGCCAGCTCAAGGAGACAGGGGACGGATGAAAAACTGTTTTTT.

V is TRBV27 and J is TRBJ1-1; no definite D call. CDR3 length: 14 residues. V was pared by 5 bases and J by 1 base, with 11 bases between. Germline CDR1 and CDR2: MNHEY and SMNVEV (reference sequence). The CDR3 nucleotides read TGTGCCAGCAGTCCTTTGGCGGGGAACACTGAAGCTTTCTTT. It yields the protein CASSPLAGNTEAFF.

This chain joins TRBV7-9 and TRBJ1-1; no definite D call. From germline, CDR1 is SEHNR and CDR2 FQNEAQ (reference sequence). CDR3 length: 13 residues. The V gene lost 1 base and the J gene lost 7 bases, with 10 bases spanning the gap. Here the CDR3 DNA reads TGTGCCAGCAGCTTAGAGTCCGGAGGTGAAGCTTTCTTT. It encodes CASSLESGGEAFF.

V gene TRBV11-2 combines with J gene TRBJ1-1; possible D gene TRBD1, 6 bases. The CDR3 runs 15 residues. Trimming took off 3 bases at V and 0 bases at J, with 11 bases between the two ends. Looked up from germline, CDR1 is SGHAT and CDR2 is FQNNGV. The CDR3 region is CASSLGALMNTEAFF. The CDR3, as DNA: TGTGCCAGCAGCTTGGGGGCCCTCATGAACACTGAAGCTTTCTTT.

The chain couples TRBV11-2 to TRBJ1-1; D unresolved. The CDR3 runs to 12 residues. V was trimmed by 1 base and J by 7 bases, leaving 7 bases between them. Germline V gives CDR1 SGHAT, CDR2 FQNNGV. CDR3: CASSLGRVEAFF. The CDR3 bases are TGTGCCAGCAGCTTAGGCCGGGTTGAAGCTTTCTTT.

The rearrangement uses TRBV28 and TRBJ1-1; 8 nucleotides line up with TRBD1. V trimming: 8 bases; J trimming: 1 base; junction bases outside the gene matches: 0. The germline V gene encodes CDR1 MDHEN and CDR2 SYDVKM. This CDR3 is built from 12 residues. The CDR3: CASGQGNTEAFF. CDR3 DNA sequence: TGTGCCAGCGGACAGGGGAACACTGAAGCTTTCTTT.

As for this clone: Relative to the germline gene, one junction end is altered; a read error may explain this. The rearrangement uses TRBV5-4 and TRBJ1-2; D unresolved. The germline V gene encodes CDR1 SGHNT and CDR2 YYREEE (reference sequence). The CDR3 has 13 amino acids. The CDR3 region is CASSSLRAPFLAF. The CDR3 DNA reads TGTGCCAGCAGCTCCCTGCGGGCCCCCTTTCTCGCCTTC.

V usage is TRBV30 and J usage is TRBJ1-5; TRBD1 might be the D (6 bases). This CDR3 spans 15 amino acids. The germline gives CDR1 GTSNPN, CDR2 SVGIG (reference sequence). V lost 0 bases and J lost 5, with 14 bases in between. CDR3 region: CAWSVPGQGYQPQHF. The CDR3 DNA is TGTGCCTGGAGTGTACCCGGCCAGGGGTATCAGCCCCAGCATTTT.

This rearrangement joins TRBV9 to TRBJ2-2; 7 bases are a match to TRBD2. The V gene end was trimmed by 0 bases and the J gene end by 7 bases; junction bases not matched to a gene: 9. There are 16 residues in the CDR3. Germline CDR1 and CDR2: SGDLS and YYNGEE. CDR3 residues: CASSVVQAGAGGELFF. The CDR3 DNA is TGTGCCAGCAGCGTAGTCCAGGCGGGAGCGGGCGGGGAGCTGTTTTTT.

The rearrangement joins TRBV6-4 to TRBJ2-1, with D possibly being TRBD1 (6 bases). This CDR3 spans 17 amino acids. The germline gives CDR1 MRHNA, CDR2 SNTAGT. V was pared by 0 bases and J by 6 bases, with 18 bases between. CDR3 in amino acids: CASSDSFTQGRRNEQFF. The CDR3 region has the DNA TGTGCCAGCAGTGACTCGTTTACACAGGGACGACGCAATGAGCAGTTCTTC.

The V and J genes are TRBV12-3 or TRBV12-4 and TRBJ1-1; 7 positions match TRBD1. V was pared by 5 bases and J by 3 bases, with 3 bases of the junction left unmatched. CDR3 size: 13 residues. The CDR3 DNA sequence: TGTGCCAGCAGTATGAGGGGGCACACTGAAGCTTTCTTT. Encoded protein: CASSMRGHTEAFF.

The CDR3 sequence is CASSLASGGDQPQHF. For the CDR3, the DNA is TGCGCCAGCAGCTTGGCTTCAGGGGGTGATCAGCCCCAGCATTTT. This chain uses TRBV5-1 with TRBJ1-5, with TRBD1 matching over 7 bases. The CDR3 extends over 15 amino acids. The V gene end was trimmed by 0 bases and the J gene end by 5 bases; junction bases not matched to a gene: 5. Germline CDR1 reads SGHRS; CDR2 reads YFSETQ.